This is a list of T cell receptor beta chains from one sample in a study of cytomegalovirus exposure and HLA in healthy donors. The table came from immunoSEQ multiplex PCR; TCRdb's copy has only in-frame clones and leaves some out. The sample includes 150,000 to 200,000 clones, 65% to 90% of them seen just once. The sample consisted of PBMCs. These receptors were taken from a human donor in good health. CDR3s include the opening cysteine and the closing phenylalanine or tryptophan. Each record gives: D gene, V gene, J gene, clone size, CDR3 protein, CDR3 DNA. The D gene is left open where the match is weak. Only part of the rows carry a size: once, few, many, or a class if the clone is expanded.

d_gene: TRBD2
v_gene: TRBV7-2
j_gene: TRBJ2-4
abundance: -
CDR3aa: CASSLELAVAKNIQYF
CDR3nt: TGTGCCAGCAGCTTAGAACTAGCGGTAGCCAAAAACATTCAGTACTTC

d_gene: TRBD2
v_gene: TRBV7-9
j_gene: TRBJ2-1
abundance: -
CDR3aa: CASSLGRTSGGDEQFF
CDR3nt: TGTGCCAGCAGCTTAGGGCGGACTAGCGGGGGAGATGAGCAGTTCTTC

d_gene: -
v_gene: TRBV19
j_gene: TRBJ1-1
abundance: -
CDR3aa: CASSIAANGGTEAFF
CDR3nt: TGTGCCAGTAGTATAGCGGCGAACGGAGGCACTGAAGCTTTCTTT

d_gene: TRBD1
v_gene: TRBV27
j_gene: TRBJ2-5
abundance: -
CDR3aa: CASRRGQGGLYQETQYF
CDR3nt: TGTGCCAGCAGACGAGGACAGGGGGGATTGTACCAAGAGACCCAGTACTTC

d_gene: -
v_gene: TRBV7-6
j_gene: TRBJ2-3
abundance: once
CDR3aa: CASSSGGTTDTQYF
CDR3nt: TGTGCCAGCAGCTCCGGAGGCACCACAGATACGCAGTATTTT

d_gene: TRBD1
v_gene: TRBV27
j_gene: TRBJ1-1
abundance: few
CDR3aa: CASKGQGRTEAFF
CDR3nt: TGTGCCAGCAAGGGACAGGGGAGGACTGAAGCTTTCTTT

d_gene: -
v_gene: TRBV10-3
j_gene: TRBJ2-7
abundance: once
CDR3aa: CAIMRTAGEQYF
CDR3nt: TGTGCCATCATGCGGACTGCGGGGGAGCAGTACTTC

d_gene: TRBD2
v_gene: TRBV10-2
j_gene: TRBJ2-3
abundance: -
CDR3aa: CASRDALAGLTDTQYF
CDR3nt: TGCGCCAGCAGGGACGCCCTAGCGGGGTTGACAGATACGCAGTATTTT

d_gene: TRBD1
v_gene: TRBV5-4
j_gene: TRBJ2-7
abundance: -
CDR3aa: CASSGDSDAEQYF
CDR3nt: TGTGCCAGCAGCGGGGACAGCGATGCTGAGCAGTACTTC

d_gene: TRBD2
v_gene: TRBV10-3
j_gene: TRBJ2-3
abundance: -
CDR3aa: CAISELRRGGATDTQYF
CDR3nt: TGTGCCATCAGTGAGTTACGGCGCGGGGGGGCCACTGATACGCAGTATTTT

d_gene: TRBD1
v_gene: TRBV27
j_gene: TRBJ2-5
abundance: -
CDR3aa: CASSASGGDYQETQYF
CDR3nt: TGTGCCAGCAGTGCGTCAGGGGGCGATTATCAAGAGACCCAGTACTTC

d_gene: -
v_gene: TRBV11-3
j_gene: TRBJ2-3
abundance: -
CDR3aa: CASSLRPSSTGDTQYF
CDR3nt: TGTGCCAGCAGCCTGAGGCCTTCTTCAACCGGTGATACGCAGTATTTT

d_gene: -
v_gene: TRBV29-1
j_gene: TRBJ2-5
abundance: -
CDR3aa: CSVVGRDQETQYF
CDR3nt: TGCAGCGTTGTTGGCAGGGATCAGGAGACCCAGTACTTC

d_gene: -
v_gene: TRBV27
j_gene: TRBJ1-1
abundance: -
CDR3aa: CASSLTSYTEAFF
CDR3nt: TGTGCCAGCAGTTTAACGAGCTACACTGAAGCTTTCTTT

d_gene: TRBD2
v_gene: TRBV7-8
j_gene: TRBJ2-2
abundance: -
CDR3aa: CASSLGTSGGLNTGELFF
CDR3nt: TGTGCCAGCAGCCTAGGGACTAGCGGGGGGCTAAACACCGGGGAGCTGTTTTTT

d_gene: -
v_gene: TRBV2
j_gene: TRBJ2-7
abundance: -
CDR3aa: CASSDGQLSYEQYF
CDR3nt: TGTGCCAGCAGTGATGGACAGCTCTCCTACGAGCAGTACTTC

d_gene: TRBD1
v_gene: TRBV5-5
j_gene: TRBJ2-7
abundance: -
CDR3aa: CASSFTDRAEQYF
CDR3nt: TGTGCCAGCAGCTTCACAGACAGGGCCGAGCAGTACTTC

d_gene: -
v_gene: TRBV7-9
j_gene: TRBJ1-1
abundance: -
CDR3aa: CASSLAPGTEAFF
CDR3nt: TGTGCCAGCAGCTTGGCACCGGGGACTGAAGCTTTCTTT

d_gene: TRBD2
v_gene: TRBV7-2
j_gene: TRBJ2-7
abundance: once
CDR3aa: CASSFRGGLAAFRDEQYF
CDR3nt: TGTGCCAGCAGCTTTAGGGGGGGACTAGCGGCCTTCCGGGACGAGCAGTACTTC

d_gene: TRBD1
v_gene: TRBV5-1
j_gene: TRBJ2-7
abundance: -
CDR3aa: CASSPGQGGTYEQYF
CDR3nt: TGCGCCAGCAGCCCGGGACAGGGTGGGACCTACGAGCAGTACTTC

d_gene: -
v_gene: TRBV6-5
j_gene: TRBJ1-2
abundance: -
CDR3aa: CASSYQRAGYGYTF
CDR3nt: TGTGCCAGCAGTTACCAACGAGCTGGCTATGGCTACACCTTC

d_gene: -
v_gene: TRBV4-3
j_gene: TRBJ1-6
abundance: -
CDR3aa: CASNSNRGVYNSPLHF
CDR3nt: TGCGCCAGCAATTCGAATCGGGGGGTCTATAATTCACCCCTCCACTTT

d_gene: TRBD2
v_gene: TRBV15
j_gene: TRBJ2-5
abundance: few
CDR3aa: CATIGGSQETQYF
CDR3nt: TGTGCCACCATCGGGGGGTCCCAAGAGACCCAGTACTTC

d_gene: TRBD1
v_gene: TRBV7-8
j_gene: TRBJ1-3
abundance: once
CDR3aa: CASSQDRGLGNTIYF
CDR3nt: TGTGCCAGCAGCCAGGACAGGGGGCTTGGAAACACCATATATTTT

d_gene: TRBD1
v_gene: TRBV6-1
j_gene: TRBJ1-1
abundance: -
CDR3aa: CASSVDRVNTEAFF
CDR3nt: TGTGCCAGCAGTGTAGACAGGGTGAACACTGAAGCTTTCTTT

d_gene: -
v_gene: TRBV27
j_gene: TRBJ1-6
abundance: -
CDR3aa: CASSPTDRKVFDNSPLHF
CDR3nt: TGTGCCAGCAGTCCGACTGACAGGAAAGTCTTTGATAATTCACCCCTCCACTTT

d_gene: TRBD1
v_gene: TRBV6-5
j_gene: TRBJ1-2
abundance: -
CDR3aa: CASRTGTGYTF
CDR3nt: TGTGCCAGCAGGACAGGGACTGGCTACACCTTC

d_gene: TRBD1
v_gene: TRBV5-6
j_gene: TRBJ1-5
abundance: -
CDR3aa: CASSSTGYGSNQPQHF
CDR3nt: TGTGCCAGCAGCTCGACAGGGTACGGTAGCAATCAGCCCCAGCATTTT

d_gene: TRBD1
v_gene: TRBV13
j_gene: TRBJ2-7
abundance: -
CDR3aa: CASSLGQGSDEQYF
CDR3nt: TGTGCCAGCAGCTTGGGACAGGGGTCCGACGAGCAGTACTTC

d_gene: -
v_gene: TRBV4-3
j_gene: TRBJ2-1
abundance: -
CDR3aa: CASSQDKGENEQFF
CDR3nt: TGCGCCAGCAGCCAAGATAAGGGGGAGAATGAGCAGTTCTTC

d_gene: -
v_gene: TRBV6-1
j_gene: TRBJ1-6
abundance: -
CDR3aa: CASSEFSDINSPLHF
CDR3nt: TGTGCCAGCAGTGAATTTAGCGACATCAATTCACCCCTCCACTTT

d_gene: TRBD2
v_gene: TRBV9
j_gene: TRBJ2-5
abundance: -
CDR3aa: CASSATSTPETQYF
CDR3nt: TGTGCCAGCAGCGCGACTAGCACCCCAGAGACCCAGTACTTC

d_gene: -
v_gene: TRBV28
j_gene: TRBJ1-2
abundance: few
CDR3aa: CASFESRGGGYTF
CDR3nt: TGTGCCAGCTTCGAGTCCAGGGGTGGAGGCTACACCTTC

d_gene: TRBD2
v_gene: TRBV4-3
j_gene: TRBJ2-1
abundance: -
CDR3aa: CASSLISWGGNSYNEQFF
CDR3nt: TGCGCCAGCAGCCTCATCAGTTGGGGGGGTAACTCCTACAATGAGCAGTTCTTC

d_gene: TRBD1
v_gene: TRBV7-3
j_gene: TRBJ1-2
abundance: few
CDR3aa: CASSATGTGFSGYTF
CDR3nt: TGTGCCAGCAGCGCCACCGGGACAGGGTTTTCTGGCTACACCTTC

d_gene: -
v_gene: TRBV5-4
j_gene: TRBJ2-3
abundance: -
CDR3aa: CASTGGEGPDTQYF
CDR3nt: TGTGCCAGCACCGGCGGGGAAGGCCCAGATACGCAGTATTTT

d_gene: -
v_gene: TRBV19
j_gene: TRBJ2-3
abundance: few
CDR3aa: CASSPVVVRDTQYF
CDR3nt: TGTGCCAGTAGCCCGGTGGTCGTACGGGATACGCAGTATTTT

d_gene: -
v_gene: TRBV11-3
j_gene: TRBJ2-1
abundance: -
CDR3aa: CASSLAGDSYNEQFF
CDR3nt: TGTGCCAGCAGCTTAGCGGGAGACTCCTACAATGAGCAGTTCTTC

d_gene: TRBD2
v_gene: TRBV2
j_gene: TRBJ2-1
abundance: -
CDR3aa: CASNLHLAGSYNEQFF
CDR3nt: TGTGCCAGCAACTTACACCTAGCGGGCTCCTACAATGAGCAGTTCTTC

d_gene: TRBD1
v_gene: TRBV5-1
j_gene: TRBJ1-2
abundance: -
CDR3aa: CASKGGGTGTNYGYTF
CDR3nt: TGCGCCAGCAAAGGGGGGGGGACAGGAACTAACTATGGCTACACCTTC

d_gene: TRBD2
v_gene: TRBV7-6
j_gene: TRBJ2-3
abundance: once
CDR3aa: CASSTVRGGMDTQYF
CDR3nt: TGTGCCAGCAGCACGGTCCGGGGGGGCATGGATACGCAGTATTTT

d_gene: -
v_gene: TRBV6-1
j_gene: TRBJ2-5
abundance: -
CDR3aa: CASSAREQETQYF
CDR3nt: TGTGCCAGCAGTGCCCGGGAACAAGAGACCCAGTACTTC

d_gene: TRBD1
v_gene: TRBV13
j_gene: TRBJ1-3
abundance: -
CDR3aa: CASSFGTGGDTIYF
CDR3nt: TGTGCCAGCAGCTTTGGGACAGGGGGAGACACCATATATTTT

d_gene: -
v_gene: TRBV6-1
j_gene: TRBJ1-2
abundance: -
CDR3aa: CASSEAPGMNYGYTF
CDR3nt: TGTGCCAGCAGTGAAGCGCCAGGGATGAACTATGGCTACACCTTC

d_gene: TRBD2
v_gene: TRBV4-2
j_gene: TRBJ2-3
abundance: -
CDR3aa: CASSQEPAGTDTQYF
CDR3nt: TGTGCCAGCAGCCAAGAGCCAGCGGGGACAGATACGCAGTATTTT

d_gene: -
v_gene: TRBV2
j_gene: TRBJ2-2
abundance: -
CDR3aa: CASSDRGLRNTGELFF
CDR3nt: TGTGCCAGCAGTGACAGGGGTCTCAGAAACACCGGGGAGCTGTTTTTT

d_gene: TRBD2
v_gene: TRBV11-2
j_gene: TRBJ2-3
abundance: -
CDR3aa: CASSSGLAGGRPDTQYF
CDR3nt: TGTGCCAGCAGCTCGGGACTAGCGGGGGGCCGGCCAGATACGCAGTATTTT

d_gene: TRBD2
v_gene: TRBV4-2
j_gene: TRBJ2-4
abundance: -
CDR3aa: CASSQDQGLAENIQYF
CDR3nt: TGTGCCAGCAGCCAAGACCAGGGACTAGCGGAAAACATTCAGTACTTC

d_gene: -
v_gene: TRBV20-1
j_gene: TRBJ1-2
abundance: -
CDR3aa: CSARQAYGYTF
CDR3nt: TGCAGTGCTAGACAGGCATATGGCTACACCTTC

d_gene: TRBD1
v_gene: TRBV7-8
j_gene: TRBJ1-3
abundance: -
CDR3aa: CASTYRGSGNTIYF
CDR3nt: TGTGCCAGCACATACAGGGGATCTGGAAACACCATATATTTT

d_gene: -
v_gene: TRBV12-5
j_gene: TRBJ1-2
abundance: few
CDR3aa: CASGSTDNYGYTF
CDR3nt: TGTGCTAGTGGATCGACAGACAACTATGGCTACACCTTC

d_gene: -
v_gene: TRBV5-6
j_gene: TRBJ2-7
abundance: -
CDR3aa: CASSLGGGVYEQYF
CDR3nt: TGTGCCAGCAGCTTGGGAGGGGGAGTATACGAGCAGTACTTC

d_gene: -
v_gene: TRBV6-1
j_gene: TRBJ1-1
abundance: -
CDR3aa: CASSEQFMNTEAFF
CDR3nt: TGTGCCAGCAGTGAGCAGTTCATGAACACTGAAGCTTTCTTT